Listed here are 20 T cell receptor beta chains from one sample, sequenced in a study of blood T cell repertoires in COVID-19. Here immunoSEQ multiplex PCR was the method, and the copy in TCRdb shows in-frame clones only, minus some. The sample records about 45,000 clones, around nine tenths being singletons. Sequencing input: peripheral blood. The receptors come from a man aged 50 to 60 with COVID-19, enrolled during active disease.

V is TRBV5-1 and J is TRBJ2-7; TRBD2 agrees at 11 bases. This CDR3 has 16 residues. In germline, CDR1 is SGHRS, CDR2 YFSETQ. J was trimmed by 2 bases and V by 4 bases; bases with no gene match: 8. The CDR3 DNA reads TGCGCCAGCAGCCCCACGACTAGCGGGAACCCCTACGAGCAGTACTTC. Translating it yields CASSPTTSGNPYEQYF. Based on the CDR3 plus reference TRBV5-1 and TRBJ2-7, the full variable domain is KAGVTQTPRYLIKTRGQQVTLSCSPISGHRSVSWYQQTPGQGLQFLFEYFSETQRNKGNFPGRFSGRQFSNSRSEMNVSTLELGDSALYLCASSPTTSGNPYEQYFGPGTRLTVT.

The rearrangement joins TRBV7-2 to TRBJ2-7, with D perhaps TRBD1 (7 bases). This CDR3 is built from 15 residues. The V end was cut by 5 bases, the J end by 0 bases, with 14 bases between. The germline V gene encodes CDR1 SGHTA and CDR2 FQGNSA. The CDR3: CASSADRDSSYEQYF. CDR3 coding DNA: TGTGCCAGCAGCGCAGACAGGGACTCCTCCTACGAGCAGTACTTC.

This clone was recorded once. The V gene is TRBV3-1 (or the pseudogene TRBV3-2), the J gene TRBJ1-5, with D possibly being TRBD1 (6 bases). Germline CDR1 and CDR2: LGHDT and YNNKEL (reference sequence). V was shortened by 4 bases and J by 3 bases, with 10 bases between the two germline ends. This CDR3 contains 14 residues. CDR3 coding DNA: TGTGCCAGCAGCCTCCACAGGGCCAATCAGCCCCAGCATTTT. The encoded protein is CASSLHRANQPQHF.

The chain carries TRBV5-1 and TRBJ2-1, with 8 positions matching TRBD1. CDR3 length: 17 residues. V was clipped by 1 base and J by 4 bases; unmatched bases: 10. CDR1 is SGHRS and CDR2 is YFSETQ in the germline V gene. This chain's CDR3 is CASSLRARDRLYNEQFF. As DNA, the CDR3 is TGCGCCAGCAGCTTGAGGGCCCGGGACAGGTTATACAATGAGCAGTTCTTC.

CDR3 protein: CAIGEGLVAGANVLTF. CDR3 DNA sequence: TGTGCCATCGGGGAGGGCCTTGTTGCTGGGGCCAACGTCCTGACTTTC. The chain combines TRBV10-3 with TRBJ2-6; 7 nucleotides line up with TRBD2. The CDR3 extends over 16 amino acids. V lost 8 bases and J lost 2; bases outside the gene matches: 9. Germline V gene data show CDR1 as ENHRY and CDR2 as SYGVKD.

The J gene is TRBJ2-1, the V gene TRBV19; the D gene is possibly TRBD2 (5 bases). Trimming pared 3 bases from V and 0 bases from J, leaving 15 bases between. The CDR3 loop spans 17 amino acids. Germline CDR1 is LNHDA and CDR2 is SQIVND (reference sequence). CDR3 sequence reads: CASSIALAGSSYNEQFF. The CDR3 bases are TGTGCCAGTAGTATCGCGCTAGCCGGAAGCTCCTACAATGAGCAGTTCTTC.

This clone was picked up one time. The CDR3 reads CASSRDTAAKNIQYF. DNA for the CDR3: TGTGCCAGCTCACGGGACACGGCAGCCAAAAACATTCAGTACTTC. The chain joins TRBV18 to TRBJ2-4, with D possibly matching TRBD1 (6 bases). Trimming removed 4 bases from V and 0 bases from J, with 10 bases in between. The germline V gene has CDR1 KGHSH and CDR2 LQKENI. CDR3 length: 15 residues. The variable domain in full, with the rest retrieved from reference TRBV18 and TRBJ2-4, is NAGVMQNPRHLVRRRGQEARLRCSPMKGHSHVYWYRQLPEEGLKFMVYLQKENIIDESGMPKERFSAEFPKEGPSILRIQQVVRGDSAAYFCASSRDTAAKNIQYFGAGTRLSVL.

The chain carries TRBV19 and TRBJ1-1, with D possibly TRBD1 on 5 matching bases. There are 16 residues in the CDR3. Per the germline V gene, CDR1 is LNHDA and CDR2 is SQIVND (reference sequence). V lost 4 bases and J lost 0, with 15 bases in between. CDR3 sequence reads: CASSKGTGPMNTEAFF. CDR3 DNA: TGTGCCAGTAGTAAGGGGACTGGCCCCATGAACACTGAAGCTTTCTTT.

CDR3 DNA: TGTGCCAGCAGGGCCGGGACAGGTCGGGTTCTCGAGCAGTACTTC. Protein sequence: CASRAGTGRVLEQYF. The chain combines TRBV2 with TRBJ2-7; 8 bases fit TRBD1. The J segment lost 6 bases and the V segment lost 6 bases, leaving 13 bases of the junction unmatched. Germline CDR1 SNHLY, CDR2 FYNNEI. CDR3 length: 15 residues.

This rearrangement joins TRBV2 to TRBJ2-4; D not certain. In germline, CDR1 is SNHLY, CDR2 FYNNEI. The V end lost 6 bases, the J end lost 0 bases, and 6 bases lay between the germline ends. The CDR3 consists of 13 residues. The CDR3 protein is CASRRIAKNIQYF. The CDR3 nucleotides are TGTGCCAGCAGGAGGATAGCCAAAAACATTCAGTACTTC.

The V call is TRBV14, the J call TRBJ2-5, with a weak D call TRBD1 (6 bases). Trimming removed 5 bases at V and 5 bases at J, with 15 bases between. The CDR3 spans 14 residues. Germline V gene lookup returns CDR1 SGHDN and CDR2 FVKESK. The CDR3: CASSFSSGVETQYF. The CDR3 DNA sequence: TGTGCCAGCAGCTTCTCCTCAGGGGTGGAGACCCAGTACTTC.

This CDR3 reads CASSPPGLAMETQYF. CDR3 bases: TGTGCCAGCTCACCACCGGGACTAGCCATGGAGACCCAGTACTTC. The chain carries TRBV18 and TRBJ2-5; TRBD2 agrees at 9 bases. J lost 5 bases, V lost 0 bases, and 4 bases had no gene match. Germline assignment: CDR1 KGHSH and CDR2 LQKENI. The CDR3 consists of 15 residues.

This CDR3 is CASSQGTGTYGYTF. The CDR3 region has the DNA TGCGCCAGCAGCCAAGGCACTGGGACATATGGCTACACCTTC. This chain connects TRBV4-1 to TRBJ1-2; TRBD1 might be the D (6 bases). In germline, CDR1 is MGHRA, CDR2 YSYEKL. The CDR3 sequence is 14 residues long. V shed 1 base and J shed 5 bases, with 11 bases lying between them.

The chain combines TRBV6-2 or TRBV6-3 with TRBJ2-7; TRBD2 matches 14 bases. The CDR3 loop spans 18 amino acids. Germline V gene data show CDR1 as MNHEY and CDR2 as SVGEGT. V lost 5 bases, J lost 2 bases, and 11 bases stayed unmatched. CDR3 region: CASSDKQGTSGSPYEQYF. In nucleotides, the CDR3 is TGTGCCAGCAGTGACAAACAGGGGACTAGCGGGAGTCCCTACGAGCAGTACTTC.

This chain connects TRBV4-1 to TRBJ2-7; maybe TRBD2 (7 bases). Trimming cost V 2 bases and J 3 bases, with 11 bases left between them. The germline gives CDR1 MGHRA, CDR2 YSYEKL. CDR3 length: 14 residues. The CDR3 is CASSQNREGYEQYF. The CDR3 region has the DNA TGCGCCAGCAGCCAAAACAGGGAGGGCTACGAGCAGTACTTC.

The chain employs TRBV7-3 and TRBJ2-3, with 7 bases identical to TRBD2. Trimming at V came to 4 bases and at J to 0 bases, leaving 4 bases not matched to a gene. Germline V gene lookup returns CDR1 SGHTA and CDR2 FQGTGA. The CDR3 has 15 residues. DNA of the CDR3: TGTGCCAGCAGCTCTAGCGGAACTAGCACAGATACGCAGTATTTT. This encodes CASSSSGTSTDTQYF.

This clone was seen just once. The CDR3 is CASSQDRASGRSSYEQYF. CDR3 coding DNA: TGCGCCAGCAGCCAAGATCGGGCTAGCGGGAGGAGCTCCTACGAGCAGTACTTC. V usage is TRBV4-1 and J usage is TRBJ2-7; 11 bases are shared with TRBD2. CDR1 MGHRA and CDR2 YSYEKL come from the germline V gene. With V trimmed by 0 bases and J by 0 bases, 7 bases remained unmatched. The CDR3 loop spans 18 amino acids.

The V gene is TRBV29-1, the J gene TRBJ1-2; 8 bases line up with TRBD1. In germline, CDR1 is SQVTM, CDR2 ANQGSEA. The length of the CDR3 is 11 residues. V lost 4 bases, J lost 8 bases, and 3 bases stayed unmatched. The CDR3 sequence: CSVAGGLGYTF. The CDR3, as DNA: TGCAGCGTTGCAGGGGGCCTGGGCTACACCTTC.

The chain couples TRBV28 to TRBJ2-1; a possible D gene is TRBD2 (6 bases). Trimming pared 7 bases from V and 0 bases from J, leaving 22 bases between. The germline V gene encodes CDR1 MDHEN and CDR2 SYDVKM. This CDR3 contains 18 residues. CDR3 DNA sequence: TGTGCCAGCATTAGTAGCGGTAACCCTGGGGGCTCCTACAATGAGCAGTTCTTC. Protein sequence: CASISSGNPGGSYNEQFF.

This clone was recorded a few times. J is TRBJ1-2 and V is TRBV6-5; TRBD1 matches 9 bases. Unmatched junction bases numbered 5, after V lost 0 bases and J lost 6 bases. CDR3 length: 15 residues. The germline gives CDR1 MNHEY, CDR2 SVGAGI. This CDR3 reads CASSYSGQGWDGYTF. The DNA of the CDR3 is TGTGCCAGCAGTTACTCGGGACAGGGCTGGGATGGCTACACCTTC.